This TCR beta chain was retrieved from a study of cytomegalovirus exposure and HLA in healthy donors. Of note for this clone: The antigen is unknown.

PCR employed 60 Vbeta and 13 Jbeta primers. Libraries were prepared by immunoSEQ multiplex PCR; TCRdb keeps only in-frame clonotypes and omits some of them. Of over 85,000 clones detected, around four fifths appear once; the ten largest clones hold 2.5% to 3%. The CDR3 sequence is 15 residues long. V gave up 2 bases and J gave up 6 bases; unmatched junction bases: 7. Germline CDR1 and CDR2: SEHNR and FQNEAQ (reference sequence). The study, taken as a whole, reports: Among the CMV-associated chains, three were confirmed in vitro as specific for CMV antigens. Some public TCRs appeared in many individuals, while most sequences were rare. TCR beta V- and J-gene trimming was later associated with a missense DCLRE1C variant. A later analysis showed TCR association rates differing by HLA locus, peaking at DRB1 and lowest at HLA-C.

The rearrangement links TRBV7-9 to TRBJ1-2; 9 nucleotides align to TRBD1. Sequencing was performed on PBMCs. This TCR came from a woman aged 60-75 years in good health and CMV-seropositive. The CDR3 region has the DNA TGTGCCAGCAGCTTATGGAACAGGGGGCGCGATGGCTACACCTTC. Its translation is CASSLWNRGRDGYTF.